The clone carrying this TCR beta chain was picked up one time. Its antigen is unknown. Germline CDR1 reads SNHLY; CDR2 reads FYNNEI. Trimming left V 0 bases short and J 5 bases short, with 16 bases between. This CDR3 comprises 16 residues. MiXCR, run by TCRdb on the reads, gives a single entry per CDR3 protein. This repertoire shows tens of thousands of distinct CDR3 sequences, roughly 50% found once; its top ten account for roughly 2.1%. These data originate in a study of type 1 regulatory T cells. Overall study: T-allo10 is an in vitro-generated, Tr1-enriched CD4 T cell product specific for alloantigen.

Overall study findings and caveats: Type 1 regulatory T cells had a more restricted TCR repertoire than non-type 1 regulatory T cells.

This receptor was identified in a human donor in good health. The specimen was cultured non-Tr1 T cells, either the whole culture or a sorted T cell fraction (not recorded which). V usage is TRBV2 and J usage is TRBJ2-5; the D gene is possibly TRBD2 (7 bases). This CDR3 reads CASSEAPGGGAETQYF. Written as DNA, the CDR3 is TGTGCCAGCAGTGAAGCGCCTGGTGGGGGGGCCGAGACCCAGTACTTC.